These 12 T cell receptor beta chains were sequenced from one sample in a study of preoperative IRX-2 immunotherapy in early breast cancer. The treatment denotes: preoperative locoregional IRX-2 cytokine immunotherapy. Libraries were prepared by immunoSEQ multiplex PCR; TCRdb keeps only in-frame clonotypes and omits some of them. The sample lists approximately 100,000 clones, more than 80% occurring once. The material was tumor tissue, obtained after IRX-2 immunotherapy. All receptors come from a human donor with breast cancer.

V is TRBV10-2 and J is TRBJ2-1, with no clear D. Trimming left V 4 bases short and J 8 bases short, with 12 bases between. This CDR3 comprises 13 residues. The V gene's germline CDR1 is WSHSY and CDR2 SAAADI. The CDR3 DNA reads as TGCGCCAGCAGTGTGCCTCCTAGGGATGAGCAGTTCTTC. It codes for CASSVPPRDEQFF.

The sample holds one count of this clone. This chain joins TRBV6-8 and TRBJ1-3; 7 bases line up with TRBD1. Germline-derived CDR1 and CDR2 are MNHGY and SAAAGT. V was clipped by 7 bases and J by 0 bases; unmatched bases: 12. The CDR3 is 17 residues long. Here the CDR3 reads CASTLKGAHTSGNTIYF. The CDR3 DNA reads TGTGCCAGCACCCTAAAGGGGGCCCATACCTCTGGAAACACCATATATTTT.

The V call is TRBV6-8, the J call TRBJ2-2; the match to TRBD1 covers 7 bases. CDR3 length: 15 amino acids. Germline V gene data show CDR1 as MNHGY and CDR2 as SAAAGT. With 5 bases clipped from V and 4 bases from J, the junction kept 7 bases outside the gene matches. The CDR3 reads CASSGRQGSTGELFF. The CDR3 DNA reads TGTGCCAGCAGTGGAAGACAGGGTAGCACCGGGGAGCTGTTTTTT.

The V and J genes are TRBV16 and TRBJ1-1; D ambiguous. V was trimmed by 1 base and J by 1 base, leaving 7 bases between them. CDR3 length equals 14 residues. Germline V gene data show CDR1 as KGHSY and CDR2 as FQNENV. This CDR3 is CASSQWVANTEAFF. The CDR3 nucleotides read TGTGCCAGCAGCCAATGGGTGGCGAACACTGAAGCTTTCTTT. Full variable domain (rest looked up from reference TRBV16 and TRBJ1-1): GEEVAQTPKHLVRGEGQKAKLYCAPIKGHSYVFWYQQVLKNEFKFLISFQNENVFDETGMPKERFSAKCLPNSPCSLEIQATKLEDSAVYFCASSQWVANTEAFFGQGTRLTVV.

The chain employs TRBV6-7 and TRBJ1-3; the D is unclear. TRBV6-7 is known as an ORF, though its function is uncertain. The germline V and J ends were trimmed by 7 bases and 2 bases, with 18 bases remaining between them. CDR3 length: 16 residues. CDR3 sequence: CASTQPGAPAGNTIYF. The CDR3 DNA reads as TGTGCCAGCACCCAACCCGGAGCCCCCGCTGGAAACACCATATATTTT.

The chain has TRBV29-1 and TRBJ2-5; 8 nucleotides align to TRBD1. Germline assignment: CDR1 SQVTM and CDR2 ANQGSEA. The CDR3 has 12 residues. V lost 4 bases to trimming and J lost 5 bases; unmatched junction nucleotides: 3. The CDR3 protein is CSVADRVETQYF. CDR3 nucleotides: TGCAGCGTTGCGGACAGGGTGGAGACCCAGTACTTC.

J is TRBJ2-1 and V is TRBV7-6; TRBD2 matches at 12 bases. CDR1 is SGHVS, CDR2 FNYEAQ, per germline. V lost 3 bases, J lost 10 bases, and 7 bases stayed unmatched. The CDR3 loop spans 15 amino acids. The CDR3 DNA sequence: TGTGCCAGCAGCTTGAGACTAGCGGGGGCTGGCGAGCAGTTCTTC. Residues: CASSLRLAGAGEQFF.

The chain combines TRBV5-1 with TRBJ1-1, with 7 bases matching TRBD1. Germline V gives CDR1 SGHRS, CDR2 YFSETQ. Trimming took 4 bases from V and 5 from J; bases not matched to a gene: 8. This CDR3 comprises 14 residues. CDR3 residues: CASSMATGRTEAFF. The CDR3 DNA is TGCGCCAGCAGCATGGCGACAGGGCGGACTGAAGCTTTCTTT.

The V call is TRBV11-1, the J call TRBJ2-1; a possible D gene is TRBD1 (5 bases). The CDR3 runs to 17 residues. CDR1 is SGHAT, CDR2 FQDESV, per germline (reference sequence). V was trimmed by 6 bases and J by 0 bases, leaving 18 bases between them. Written as DNA, the CDR3 is TGTGCCAGCAGAGGGGTCTGGCGGACGTTCTCCTACAATGAGCAGTTCTTC. Translated, it gives CASRGVWRTFSYNEQFF.

The chain uses TRBV11-3 and TRBJ2-3, with 9 bases matching TRBD2. The germline V gene encodes CDR1 SGHNT and CDR2 YENEEA. V dropped 6 bases and J dropped 2; count of bases not matched to a gene: 9. The CDR3 covers 16 residues. This chain's CDR3 is CASSTGLASHTDTQYF. The CDR3 DNA reads TGTGCCAGCAGTACCGGACTAGCGAGTCACACAGATACGCAGTATTTT. The full variable domain, with the rest looked up from reference TRBV11-3 and TRBJ2-3, is EAGVVQSPRYKIIEKKQPVAFWCNPISGHNTLYWYLQNLGQGPELLIRYENEEAVDDSQLPKDRFSAERLKGVDSTLKIQPAELGDSAVYLCASSTGLASHTDTQYFGPGTRLTVL.

The rearrangement joins TRBV16 to TRBJ2-1, with 10 bases that match TRBD1. This CDR3 spans 15 amino acids. Trimming at V came to 0 bases and at J to 6 bases, leaving 2 bases not matched to a gene. From germline, CDR1 is KGHSY and CDR2 FQNENV. The CDR3: CASSQSGQGVNEQFF. The CDR3 coding sequence is TGTGCCAGCAGCCAATCCGGACAGGGGGTCAATGAGCAGTTCTTC. Full variable domain (missing parts from reference TRBV16 and TRBJ2-1): GEEVAQTPKHLVRGEGQKAKLYCAPIKGHSYVFWYQQVLKNEFKFLISFQNENVFDETGMPKERFSAKCLPNSPCSLEIQATKLEDSAVYFCASSQSGQGVNEQFFGPGTRLTVL.

In this sample, this clone turned up once. V is TRBV19 and J is TRBJ1-2; D remains ambiguous. V was clipped by 3 bases and J by 8 bases, with 19 bases between them. Germline V CDR1 and CDR2: LNHDA, SQIVND (reference sequence). This CDR3 is 15 amino acids long. This chain's CDR3 is CASSMSGSPRYGYTF. The CDR3 DNA sequence: TGTGCCAGTAGTATGTCGGGCTCTCCTCGATACGGCTACACCTTC. The full variable domain, rest sourced from reference TRBV19 and TRBJ1-2, is DGGITQSPKYLFRKEGQNVTLSCEQNLNHDAMYWYRQDPGQGLRLIYYSQIVNDFQKGDIAEGYSVSREKKESFPLTVTSAQKNPTAFYLCASSMSGSPRYGYTFGSGTRLTVV.